Listed here are 18 T cell receptor beta chains from one sample, sequenced in a study of CD8+CD57+ T cells in acquired aplastic anemia. Genomic DNA served as template for TCR beta VDJ and CDR3 profiling. TCRdb re-analysed the reads in MiXCR, keeping a single row per CDR3 protein. The table shows approximately 170,000 distinct CDR3 sequences, with 54% occurring only once. Sequencing input: sorted CD4+, CD8+, or CD8+CD57+ T cells (not recorded which) from PBMCs. These receptors all come from a human donor in good health, serving as a control.

The chain recombines TRBV11-2 with TRBJ1-1; D is unresolved. The ends were cut back, 5 bases at V and 6 bases at J, with 13 bases in the middle. The CDR3 covers 13 residues. Germline CDR1 SGHAT, CDR2 FQNNGV. This chain's CDR3 is CASSRPLHPEAFF. The CDR3, as DNA: TGTGCCAGCAGCCGTCCCTTGCACCCTGAAGCTTTCTTT. Complete variable domain (other parts from reference TRBV11-2 and TRBJ1-1): EAGVAQSPRYKIIEKRQSVAFWCNPISGHATLYWYQQILGQGPKLLIQFQNNGVVDDSQLPKDRFSAERLKGVDSTLKIQPAKLEDSAVYLCASSRPLHPEAFFGQGTRLTVV.

The table lists this clonotype with a few counts. The CDR3 loop is CASSLVEYGNTIYF. CDR3 bases: TGTGCCAGCAGCTTAGTAGAATACGGAAACACCATATATTTT. This chain joins TRBV9 and TRBJ1-3; D uncertain. The CDR3 extends over 14 amino acids. V lost 4 bases to trimming and J lost 4 bases, with 12 bases between them. Germline CDR1 is SGDLS and CDR2 is YYNGEE.

The chain recombines TRBV20-1 with TRBJ1-5; D may be TRBD1 (6 bases). Germline assignment: CDR1 DFQATT and CDR2 SNEGSKA (reference sequence). This CDR3 is built from 14 residues. Trimming took off 5 bases at V and 2 bases at J, with 13 bases between the two ends. The CDR3 here is CSAPWGQGNQPQHF. The CDR3, as DNA: TGCAGTGCTCCATGGGGGCAGGGCAATCAGCCCCAGCATTTT.

This clonotype was detected ten times or more. This sequence joins TRBV5-1 and TRBJ1-6; 7 bases match TRBD1. Germline CDR1 is SGHRS and CDR2 is YFSETQ. This CDR3 region has 16 residues. Trimming took 4 bases from V and 8 from J; bases not matched to a gene: 12. The CDR3 sequence: CASSETGLFLDSPLHF. CDR3 bases: TGCGCCAGCAGCGAGACAGGGTTGTTTTTGGATTCACCCCTCCACTTT.

The chain couples TRBV6-5 to TRBJ1-6; tentatively, D is TRBD1 (5 bases). From germline, CDR1 is MNHEY and CDR2 SVGAGI. Between the trimmed V and J ends, which lost 5 bases and 7 bases, there was a span of 15 bases. This CDR3 region has 15 residues. The chain's CDR3 is CASSKTRGENSPLHF. CDR3 nucleotides: TGTGCCAGCAGTAAAACTCGGGGGGAGAATTCACCCCTCCACTTT.

J is TRBJ1-4 and V is TRBV15; TRBD1 matches 11 bases. V lost 5 bases, J lost 9 bases, and 5 bases stayed unmatched. Looked up from germline, CDR1 is LNHNV and CDR2 is YYDKDF (reference sequence). This CDR3 region has 14 residues. CDR3 sequence: CATSRTGGEKKLFF. In DNA, the CDR3 is TGTGCCACCAGCCGGACAGGGGGCGAGAAAAAACTGTTTTTT.

The V and J genes are TRBV5-6 and TRBJ2-5; D ambiguous. Germline-derived CDR1 and CDR2 are SGHDT and YYEEEE. The CDR3 consists of 12 residues. Trimming cost V 3 bases and J 5 bases, with 8 bases left between them. The CDR3 DNA is TGTGCCAGCAGCTCAAATAGGGAGACCCAGTACTTC. This translates into CASSSNRETQYF.

The V call is TRBV20-1, the J call TRBJ2-1, with TRBD2 identical over 7 bases. Per the germline V gene, CDR1 is DFQATT and CDR2 is SNEGSKA (reference sequence). V lost 7 bases and J lost 4; bases outside the gene matches: 4. The CDR3 extends over 12 amino acids. The CDR3 DNA reads TGCAGTGGAGGGAGGGCTTACAATGAGCAGTTCTTC. Translated: CSGGRAYNEQFF.

This chain links TRBV9 with TRBJ2-1, with TRBD1 matching over 7 bases. The CDR3 runs to 13 residues. Germline V gives CDR1 SGDLS, CDR2 YYNGEE. V gave up 3 bases and J gave up 14 bases; unmatched junction bases: 11. The CDR3 loop reads CASSETMGTVEFF. CDR3 coding DNA: TGTGCCAGCAGCGAAACTATGGGGACAGTTGAGTTCTTC.

This clonotype was counted a few times. The chain links TRBV27 to TRBJ1-4; TRBD1 matches at 7 bases. The CDR3 loop spans 14 amino acids. The germline gives CDR1 MNHEY, CDR2 SMNVEV (reference sequence). The V gene end was trimmed by 6 bases and the J gene end by 4 bases; junction bases not matched to a gene: 5. The CDR3 loop is CASRPQGGNEKLFF. In nucleotides, the CDR3 is TGTGCCAGCAGGCCCCAGGGGGGTAATGAAAAACTGTTTTTT.

The table lists this clonotype with many counts. The chain carries TRBV6-2 or TRBV6-3 and TRBJ2-1; no clear D gene. The CDR3 loop spans 13 amino acids. Trimming took off 6 bases at V and 1 base at J, with 7 bases between the two ends. The V gene's germline CDR1 is MNHEY and CDR2 SVGEGT. CDR3 sequence (DNA): TGTGCCAGCAGCCGCGGATCCTACAATGAGCAGTTCTTC. Translated: CASSRGSYNEQFF.

Of note for this clonotype: At one boundary the junction diverges from the germline segment, which might be a read error. This chain joins TRBV12-3 or TRBV12-4 and TRBJ1-1; perhaps TRBD1 as D (6 bases). The CDR3 has 18 amino acids. In DNA, the CDR3 is TGTGCCAGCAGTTTAATTGTTATGGGGGGCAGCATGAACACTGAAGCTTCCTTT. As protein: CASSLIVMGGSMNTEASF.

The chain links TRBV7-7 to TRBJ2-1; the match to TRBD1 covers 9 bases. The CDR3 is made up of 15 amino acids. Germline V gene lookup returns CDR1 SSHAT and CDR2 FNYEAQ (reference sequence). V gave up 2 bases and J gave up 5 bases; unmatched junction bases: 4. In nucleotides, the CDR3 is TGTGCCAGCAGCTTAAGACAGGGGGTGAACAATGAGCAGTTCTTC. Translation: CASSLRQGVNNEQFF.

This clonotype has ten or more counts. The chain is built from TRBV5-5 and TRBJ1-5, with 9 positions matching TRBD1. Germline CDR1 SGHKS, CDR2 YYEKEE (reference sequence). Losses at the gene ends were 0 bases for V and 0 bases for J; bases not matched to a gene: 16. The CDR3 is 21 amino acids. The CDR3: CASSLEIQGQGIGYSNQPQHF. Written as DNA, the CDR3 is TGTGCCAGCAGCTTGGAGATCCAGGGACAGGGAATCGGCTATAGCAATCAGCCCCAGCATTTT.

This clonotype was seen only a few times. A much larger clone sits a single nucleotide away, making a read error possible. The CDR3 ends on some other residue instead of the conserved phenylalanine or tryptophan, so this is likely a read error. As DNA, the CDR3 is TGTGCCAGCAGGGATAGCAATCAGCCCCAGCATCTT. It is translated as CASRDSNQPQHL. The genes are TRBV6-6 and TRBJ1-5; D gene ambiguous. The germline gives CDR1 MNHNY, CDR2 SVGAGI (reference sequence). The CDR3 has 12 residues. The V end was cut by 6 bases, the J end by 0 bases, with 3 bases between.

The chain combines TRBV28 with TRBJ1-1, with unresolved D. The CDR3 spans 15 residues. The germline gives CDR1 MDHEN, CDR2 SYDVKM. Trimming took 7 bases from V and 5 from J, leaving 20 bases between them. CDR3 in amino acids: CASMQIPWEETEAFF. The CDR3 coding sequence is TGTGCCAGCATGCAGATCCCCTGGGAGGAGACTGAAGCTTTCTTT.

This clonotype has at least ten counts. The gene calls are TRBV10-3 and TRBJ1-4, with TRBD1 identical over 8 bases. The CDR3 consists of 16 residues. J gave up 4 bases and V 1 base, and 5 bases lay outside the gene matches. Germline CDR1 and CDR2: ENHRY and SYGVKD. Here the CDR3 reads CAISEFPGGYNEKLFF. DNA of the CDR3: TGTGCCATCAGTGAGTTTCCAGGGGGCTATAATGAAAAACTGTTTTTT.

The V gene is TRBV6-5, the J gene TRBJ2-3, with 12 bases lining up with TRBD2. This CDR3 spans 17 amino acids. The V and J ends lost 2 bases and 6 bases, in that order; junction bases with no gene match: 9. Germline-derived CDR1 and CDR2 are MNHEY and SVGAGI. CDR3 DNA: TGTGCCAGCAGTTACGGTGCTAGCGGGGGGGCCGTGGATACGCAGTATTTT. Its translation: CASSYGASGGAVDTQYF.